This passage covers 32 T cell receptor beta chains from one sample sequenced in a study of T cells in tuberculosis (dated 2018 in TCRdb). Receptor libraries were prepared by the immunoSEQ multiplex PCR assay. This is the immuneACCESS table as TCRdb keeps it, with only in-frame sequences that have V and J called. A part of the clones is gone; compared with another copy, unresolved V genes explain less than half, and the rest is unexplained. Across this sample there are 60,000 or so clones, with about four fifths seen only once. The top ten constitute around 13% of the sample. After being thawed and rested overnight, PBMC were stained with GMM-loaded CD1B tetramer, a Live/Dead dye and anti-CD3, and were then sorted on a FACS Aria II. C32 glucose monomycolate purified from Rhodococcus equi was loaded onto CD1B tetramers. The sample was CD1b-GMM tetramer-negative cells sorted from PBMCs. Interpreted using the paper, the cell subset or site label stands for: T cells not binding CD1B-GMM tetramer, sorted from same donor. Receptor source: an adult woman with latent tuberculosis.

The CDR3 reads CASTVGGGGNEQFF. Written as DNA, the CDR3 is TGTGCCAGCACCGTCGGGGGGGGAGGCAATGAGCAGTTCTTC. V and J are TRBV27 and TRBJ2-1, with TRBD2 matching over 8 bases. The CDR3 runs to 14 residues. V trimming: 7 bases; J trimming: 6 bases; junction bases outside the gene matches: 8. Germline V gene lookup returns CDR1 MNHEY and CDR2 SMNVEV (reference sequence).

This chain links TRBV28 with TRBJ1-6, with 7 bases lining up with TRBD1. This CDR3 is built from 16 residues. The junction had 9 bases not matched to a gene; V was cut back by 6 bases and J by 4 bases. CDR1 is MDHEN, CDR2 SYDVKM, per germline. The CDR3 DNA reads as TGTGCCAGCAGCCCGGCCAGGGGGTTGTATAATTCACCCCTCCACTTT. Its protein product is CASSPARGLYNSPLHF.

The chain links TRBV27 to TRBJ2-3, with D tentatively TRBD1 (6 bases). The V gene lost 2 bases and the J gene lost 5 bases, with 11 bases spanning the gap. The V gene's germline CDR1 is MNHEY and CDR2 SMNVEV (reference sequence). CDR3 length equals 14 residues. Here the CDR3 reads CASSLVSGVDTQYF. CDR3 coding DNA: TGTGCCAGCAGTTTAGTGTCAGGGGTAGATACGCAGTATTTT.

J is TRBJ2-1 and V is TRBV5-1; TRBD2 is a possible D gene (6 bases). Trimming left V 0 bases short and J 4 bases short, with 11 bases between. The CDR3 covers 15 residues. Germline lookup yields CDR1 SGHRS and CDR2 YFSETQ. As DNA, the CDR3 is TGCGCCAGCAGCTTGGGTGGACTAATGTACAATGAGCAGTTCTTC. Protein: CASSLGGLMYNEQFF.

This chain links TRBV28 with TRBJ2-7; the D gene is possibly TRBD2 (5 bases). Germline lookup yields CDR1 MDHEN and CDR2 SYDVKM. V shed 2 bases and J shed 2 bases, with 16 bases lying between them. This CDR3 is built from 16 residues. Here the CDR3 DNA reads TGTGCCAGCAGTTTAGGAGCCGGACTGATTGCCTACGAGCAGTACTTC. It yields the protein CASSLGAGLIAYEQYF.

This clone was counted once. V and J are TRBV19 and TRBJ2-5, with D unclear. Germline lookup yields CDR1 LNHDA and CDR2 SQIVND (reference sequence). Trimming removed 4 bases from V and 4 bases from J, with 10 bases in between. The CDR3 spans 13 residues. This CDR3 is CASSSSLSETQYF. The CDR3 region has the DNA TGTGCCAGTAGTAGTTCCCTTTCAGAGACCCAGTACTTC. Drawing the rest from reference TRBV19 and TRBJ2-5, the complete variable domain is DGGITQSPKYLFRKEGQNVTLSCEQNLNHDAMYWYRQDPGQGLRLIYYSQIVNDFQKGDIAEGYSVSREKKESFPLTVTSAQKNPTAFYLCASSSSLSETQYFGPGTRLLVL.

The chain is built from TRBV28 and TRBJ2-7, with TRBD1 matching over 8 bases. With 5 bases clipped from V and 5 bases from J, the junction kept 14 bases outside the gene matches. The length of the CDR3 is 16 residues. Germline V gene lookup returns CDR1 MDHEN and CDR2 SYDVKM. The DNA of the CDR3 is TGTGCCAGCAGTCTTCCCGGGACAGGCCGTCTCAACGAGCAGTACTTC. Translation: CASSLPGTGRLNEQYF.

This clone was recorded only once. CDR3 amino acids: CASNTPHRGHYGYTF. The CDR3 DNA reads as TGTGCCAGCAACACTCCTCACAGGGGACACTATGGCTACACCTTC. The chain couples TRBV28 to TRBJ1-2; 7 bases fit TRBD1. The J segment lost 3 bases and the V segment lost 7 bases, leaving 11 bases of the junction unmatched. The CDR3 covers 15 residues. Germline V gives CDR1 MDHEN, CDR2 SYDVKM.

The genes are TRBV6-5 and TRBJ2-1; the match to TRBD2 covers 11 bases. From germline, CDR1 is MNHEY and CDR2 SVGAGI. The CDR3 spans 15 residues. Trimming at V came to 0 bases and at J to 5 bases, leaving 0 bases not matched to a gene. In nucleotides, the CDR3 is TGTGCCAGCAGTTACTCTAGCGGGAGGGACAATGAGCAGTTCTTC. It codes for CASSYSSGRDNEQFF.

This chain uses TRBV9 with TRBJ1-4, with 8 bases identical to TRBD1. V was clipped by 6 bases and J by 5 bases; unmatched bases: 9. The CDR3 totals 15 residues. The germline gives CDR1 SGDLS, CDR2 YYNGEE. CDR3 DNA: TGTGCCAGCACGCCGTCAGGGGGCGCCAATGAAAAACTGTTTTTT. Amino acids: CASTPSGGANEKLFF.

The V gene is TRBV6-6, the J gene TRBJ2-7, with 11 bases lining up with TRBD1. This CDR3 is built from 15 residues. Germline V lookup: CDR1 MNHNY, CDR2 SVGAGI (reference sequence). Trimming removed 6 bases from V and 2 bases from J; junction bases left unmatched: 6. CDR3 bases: TGTGCCAGCAGCCCCAGGACAGGGGGCGCCTACGAGCAGTACTTC. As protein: CASSPRTGGAYEQYF.

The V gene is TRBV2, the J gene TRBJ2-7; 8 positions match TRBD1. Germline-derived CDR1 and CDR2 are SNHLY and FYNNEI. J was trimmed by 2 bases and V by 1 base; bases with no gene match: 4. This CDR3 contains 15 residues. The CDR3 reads CASSEGSGGPYEQYF. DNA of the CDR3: TGTGCCAGCAGTGAAGGCTCAGGGGGCCCCTACGAGCAGTACTTC. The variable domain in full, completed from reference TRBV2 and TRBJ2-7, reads EPEVTQTPSHQVTQMGQEVILRCVPISNHLYFYWYRQILGQKVEFLVSFYNNEISEKSEIFDDQFSVERPDGSNFTLKIRSTKLEDSAMYFCASSEGSGGPYEQYFGPGTRLTVT.

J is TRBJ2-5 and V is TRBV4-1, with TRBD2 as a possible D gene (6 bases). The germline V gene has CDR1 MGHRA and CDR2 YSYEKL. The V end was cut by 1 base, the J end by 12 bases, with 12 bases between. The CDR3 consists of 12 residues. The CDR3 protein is CASSQVGGQEYF. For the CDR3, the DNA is TGCGCCAGCAGCCAAGTGGGAGGCCAGGAGTACTTC.

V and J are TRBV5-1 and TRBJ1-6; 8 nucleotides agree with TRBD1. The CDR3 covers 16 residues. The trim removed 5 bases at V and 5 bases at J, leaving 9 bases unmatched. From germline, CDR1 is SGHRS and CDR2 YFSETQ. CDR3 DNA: TGCGCCAGCAGACAGAGGCCAGGGGGCGATAATTCACCCCTCCACTTT. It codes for CASRQRPGGDNSPLHF.

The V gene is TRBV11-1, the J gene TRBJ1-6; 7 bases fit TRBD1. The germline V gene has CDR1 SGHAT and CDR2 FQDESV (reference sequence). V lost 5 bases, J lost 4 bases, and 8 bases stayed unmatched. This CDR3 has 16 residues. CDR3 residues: CASSIRPGQYNSPLHF. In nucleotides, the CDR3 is TGTGCCAGCAGCATTCGTCCGGGACAGTATAATTCACCCCTCCACTTT.

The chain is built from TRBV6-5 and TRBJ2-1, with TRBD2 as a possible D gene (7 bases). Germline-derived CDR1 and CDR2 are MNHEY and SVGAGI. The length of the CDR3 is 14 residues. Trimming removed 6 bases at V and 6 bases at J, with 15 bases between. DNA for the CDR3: TGTGCCAGCAGCCGCGGGGGCGCAGGCAATGAGCAGTTCTTC. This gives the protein CASSRGGAGNEQFF.

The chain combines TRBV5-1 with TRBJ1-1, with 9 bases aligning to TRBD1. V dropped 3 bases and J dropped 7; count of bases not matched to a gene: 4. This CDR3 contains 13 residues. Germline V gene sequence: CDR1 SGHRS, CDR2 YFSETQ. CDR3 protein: CASSSGQGYEAFF. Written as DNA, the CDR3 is TGCGCCAGCAGCTCGGGACAGGGTTATGAAGCTTTCTTT.

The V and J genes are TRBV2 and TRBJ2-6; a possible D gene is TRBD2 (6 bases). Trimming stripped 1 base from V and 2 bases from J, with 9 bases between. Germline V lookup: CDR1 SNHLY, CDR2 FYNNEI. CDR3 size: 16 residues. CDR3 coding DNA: TGTGCCAGCAGTGAAGTCGGGGGAGCTGGGGCCAACGTCCTGACTTTC. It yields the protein CASSEVGGAGANVLTF.

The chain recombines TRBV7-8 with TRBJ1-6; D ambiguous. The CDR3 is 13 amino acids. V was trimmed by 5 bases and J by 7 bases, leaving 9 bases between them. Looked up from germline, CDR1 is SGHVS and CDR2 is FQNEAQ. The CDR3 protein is CASSRDGNSPLHF. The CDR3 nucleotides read TGTGCCAGCAGCCGAGACGGGAATTCACCCCTCCACTTT.

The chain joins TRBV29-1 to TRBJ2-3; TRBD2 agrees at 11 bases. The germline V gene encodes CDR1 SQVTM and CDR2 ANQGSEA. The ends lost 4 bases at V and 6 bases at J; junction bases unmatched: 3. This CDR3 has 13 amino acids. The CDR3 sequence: CSVGLAGGDTQYF. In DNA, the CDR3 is TGCAGCGTTGGTCTAGCGGGGGGTGATACGCAGTATTTT.

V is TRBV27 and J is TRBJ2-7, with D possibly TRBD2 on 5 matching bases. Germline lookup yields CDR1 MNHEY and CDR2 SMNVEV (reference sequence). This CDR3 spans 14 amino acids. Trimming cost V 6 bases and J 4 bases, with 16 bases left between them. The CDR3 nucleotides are TGTGCCAGCAGCTACCGGGGAGACGGTTACGAGCAGTACTTC. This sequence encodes CASSYRGDGYEQYF.

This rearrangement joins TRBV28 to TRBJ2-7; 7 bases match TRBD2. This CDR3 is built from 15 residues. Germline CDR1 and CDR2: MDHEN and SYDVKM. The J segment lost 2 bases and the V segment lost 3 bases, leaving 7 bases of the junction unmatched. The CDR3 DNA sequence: TGTGCCAGCAGTTTTGGACTAGTAAGCCCCTACGAGCAGTACTTC. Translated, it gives CASSFGLVSPYEQYF. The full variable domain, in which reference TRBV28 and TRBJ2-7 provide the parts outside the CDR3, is DVKVTQSSRYLVKRTGEKVFLECVQDMDHENMFWYRQDPGLGLRLIYFSYDVKMKEKGDIPEGYSVSREKKERFSLILESASTNQTSMYLCASSFGLVSPYEQYFGPGTRLTVT.

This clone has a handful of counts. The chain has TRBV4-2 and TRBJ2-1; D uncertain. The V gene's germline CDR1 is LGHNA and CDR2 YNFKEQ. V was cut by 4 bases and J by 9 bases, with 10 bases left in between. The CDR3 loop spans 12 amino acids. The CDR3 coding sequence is TGTGCCAGCAGCCTCGACGGCGGTGAGCAGTTCTTC. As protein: CASSLDGGEQFF.

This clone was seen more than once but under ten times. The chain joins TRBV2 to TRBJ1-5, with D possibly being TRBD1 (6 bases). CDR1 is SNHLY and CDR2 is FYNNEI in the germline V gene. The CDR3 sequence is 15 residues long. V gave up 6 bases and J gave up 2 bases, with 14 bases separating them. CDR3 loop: CASRSSGARNQPQHF. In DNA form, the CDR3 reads TGTGCCAGCAGATCCTCAGGGGCCCGCAATCAGCCCCAGCATTTT. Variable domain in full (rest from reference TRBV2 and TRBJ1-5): EPEVTQTPSHQVTQMGQEVILRCVPISNHLYFYWYRQILGQKVEFLVSFYNNEISEKSEIFDDQFSVERPDGSNFTLKIRSTKLEDSAMYFCASRSSGARNQPQHFGDGTRLSIL.

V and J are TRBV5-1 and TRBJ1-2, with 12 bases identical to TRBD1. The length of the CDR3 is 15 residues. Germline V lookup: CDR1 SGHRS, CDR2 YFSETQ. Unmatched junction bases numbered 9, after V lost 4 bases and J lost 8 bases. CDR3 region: CASSPGTGGAGGYTF. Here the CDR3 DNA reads TGCGCCAGCAGCCCCGGGACAGGGGGCGCCGGCGGCTACACCTTC. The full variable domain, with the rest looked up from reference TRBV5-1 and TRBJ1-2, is KAGVTQTPRYLIKTRGQQVTLSCSPISGHRSVSWYQQTPGQGLQFLFEYFSETQRNKGNFPGRFSGRQFSNSRSEMNVSTLELGDSALYLCASSPGTGGAGGYTFGSGTRLTVV.

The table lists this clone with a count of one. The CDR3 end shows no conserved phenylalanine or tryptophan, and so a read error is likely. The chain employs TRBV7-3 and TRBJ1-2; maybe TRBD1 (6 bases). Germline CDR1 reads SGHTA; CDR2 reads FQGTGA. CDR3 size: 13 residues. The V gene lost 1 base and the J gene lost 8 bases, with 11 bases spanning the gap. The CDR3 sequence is CASSLRPGEGYTL. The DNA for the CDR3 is TGTGCCAGCAGCTTAAGGCCAGGGGAAGGCTACACCCTC.

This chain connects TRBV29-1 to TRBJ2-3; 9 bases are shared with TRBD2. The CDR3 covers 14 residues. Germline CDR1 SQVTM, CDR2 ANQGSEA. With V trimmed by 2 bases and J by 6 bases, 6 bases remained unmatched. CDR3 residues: CSVERRGGRDTQYF. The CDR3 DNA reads TGCAGCGTTGAAAGGCGGGGGGGCCGCGATACGCAGTATTTT.

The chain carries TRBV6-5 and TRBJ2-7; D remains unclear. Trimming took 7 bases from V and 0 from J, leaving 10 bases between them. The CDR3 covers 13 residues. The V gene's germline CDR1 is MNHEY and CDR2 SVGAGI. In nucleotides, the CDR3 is TGTGCCAGCACAAAAGCCCTCTCCTACGAGCAGTACTTC. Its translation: CASTKALSYEQYF.

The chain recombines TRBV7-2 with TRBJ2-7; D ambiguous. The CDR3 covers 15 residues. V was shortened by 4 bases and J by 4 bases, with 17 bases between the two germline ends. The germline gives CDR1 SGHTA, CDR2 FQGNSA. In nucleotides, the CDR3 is TGTGCCAGCAGCTCAAAAGGAGCAGACGGTTACGAGCAGTACTTC. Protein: CASSSKGADGYEQYF.

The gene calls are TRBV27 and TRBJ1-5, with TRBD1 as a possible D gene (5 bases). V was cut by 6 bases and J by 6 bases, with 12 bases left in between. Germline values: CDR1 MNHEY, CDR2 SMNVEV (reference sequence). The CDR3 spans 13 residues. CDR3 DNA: TGTGCCAGCAGCGACGCTGGGGCTCAGCCCCAGCATTTT. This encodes CASSDAGAQPQHF.

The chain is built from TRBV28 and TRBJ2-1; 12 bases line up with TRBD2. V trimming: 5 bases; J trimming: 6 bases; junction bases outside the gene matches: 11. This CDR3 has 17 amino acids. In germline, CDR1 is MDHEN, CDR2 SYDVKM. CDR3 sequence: CASSGRSSGRAGNEQFF. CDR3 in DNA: TGTGCCAGCAGTGGGCGGTCTAGCGGGAGGGCTGGCAATGAGCAGTTCTTC. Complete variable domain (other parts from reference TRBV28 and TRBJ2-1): DVKVTQSSRYLVKRTGEKVFLECVQDMDHENMFWYRQDPGLGLRLIYFSYDVKMKEKGDIPEGYSVSREKKERFSLILESASTNQTSMYLCASSGRSSGRAGNEQFFGPGTRLTVL.

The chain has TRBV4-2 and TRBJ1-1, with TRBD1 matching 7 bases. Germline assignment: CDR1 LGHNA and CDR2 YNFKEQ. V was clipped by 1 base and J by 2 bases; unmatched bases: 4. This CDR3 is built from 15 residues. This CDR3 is CASSQAQGVNTEAFF. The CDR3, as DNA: TGTGCCAGCAGCCAAGCTCAGGGGGTAAACACTGAAGCTTTCTTT.